The 3 T cell receptor beta chains below were found in one sample sequenced in a study of shared clonotypes between healthy human individuals. TCRdb keeps only in-frame clones here, not all; method: immunoSEQ multiplex PCR. The sample includes a few million clones, just over 90% of them seen just once. Sequencing input: naive CD4+ T cells from PBMCs. The subset is: CD45RA+ positively selected. These receptors came from a man between 18 and 35 years old in good health. Some clones in this sample may be carry-over from other donors' samples.

V gene TRBV5-1 combines with J gene TRBJ1-3; the match to TRBD1 covers 7 bases. This CDR3 is 17 amino acids long. The V segment lost 5 bases and the J segment 0 bases; nucleotides outside the gene matches: 11. The germline V gene has CDR1 SGHRS and CDR2 YFSETQ. The DNA for the CDR3 is TGCGCCAGCAGATATGGGACAGAAATATACTCTGGAAACACCATATATTTT. Translating it yields CASRYGTEIYSGNTIYF.

This sequence joins TRBV4-2 and TRBJ2-1, with D uncertain. The CDR3 extends over 15 amino acids. Germline CDR1 LGHNA, CDR2 YNFKEQ. V gave up 6 bases and J gave up 2 bases, with 14 bases separating them. The CDR3 reads CASRRTVDTYNEQFF. DNA for the CDR3: TGTGCCAGCAGGCGAACAGTGGATACCTACAATGAGCAGTTCTTC.

This clone was detected a few times. CDR3 nucleotides: TGCGCCAGCAGCCAAGATGAGGGAGCGAAGAGCTCCTACGAGCAGTACTTC. Residues: CASSQDEGAKSSYEQYF. V and J are TRBV4-1 and TRBJ2-7, with D possibly being TRBD2 (5 bases). CDR1 and CDR2 from the germline V gene are MGHRA and YSYEKL. V was cut by 0 bases and J by 0 bases, with 15 bases left in between. The CDR3 contains 17 residues.